A single sample gave rise to the 20 T cell receptor beta chains below, sequenced in a study of human T cells and chemical hapten exposure. Time point of the sample: patch test 3, about 24 weeks after DPC sensitization. Specified treatment: therapeutic diphenylcyclopropenone sensitization with weekly scalp DPC. One entry per CDR3 protein results from TCRdb running MiXCR on the RACE reads. The sample holds 100,000 or so distinct CDR3 sequences; under 40% are singletons and the top ten take around 2.5%. The material sequenced was whole blood, taken in connection with sensitization to the hapten diphenylcyclopropenone (DPC). These receptors were collected from a man aged 35 to 55 with alopecia areata. Some clones in this sample may be carry-over from other donors' samples.

This clonotype was seen a handful of times. The J gene is TRBJ1-1, the V gene TRBV10-2; D is undetermined. The germline CDR1 and CDR2 sequences are WSHSY and SAAADI. The V end was cut by 1 base, the J end by 1 base, with 4 bases between. There are 13 residues in the CDR3. This CDR3 reads CASSEYRNTEAFF. CDR3 sequence (DNA): TGCGCCAGCAGTGAGTACAGGAACACTGAAGCTTTCTTT.

The gene calls are TRBV7-3 and TRBJ2-5, with D perhaps matching TRBD1 (6 bases). This CDR3 is 14 amino acids long. Germline V CDR1 and CDR2: SGHTA, FQGTGA. Trimming stripped 5 bases from V and 4 bases from J, with 14 bases between. The CDR3 loop is CASSLQGSGETQYF. CDR3 DNA sequence: TGTGCCAGCAGCCTTCAGGGGAGTGGAGAGACCCAGTACTTC. Supplemented by reference TRBV7-3 and TRBJ2-5, the full variable domain reads GAGVSQTPSNKVTEKGKYVELRCDPISGHTALYWYRQSLGQGPEFLIYFQGTGAADDSGLPNDRFFAVRPEGSVSTLKIQRTERGDSAVYLCASSLQGSGETQYFGPGTRLLVL.

This chain connects TRBV4-1 to TRBJ1-1; D may be TRBD1 (5 bases). The CDR3 contains 16 residues. Germline V gives CDR1 MGHRA, CDR2 YSYEKL. V was shortened by 4 bases and J by 4 bases, with 19 bases between the two germline ends. The CDR3 bases are TGCGCCAGCAGCCCCTTACCGGGGGGACGGGGCACTGAAGCTTTCTTT. Its translation is CASSPLPGGRGTEAFF.

This chain links TRBV5-1 with TRBJ2-7; 13 positions match TRBD2. From germline, CDR1 is SGHRS and CDR2 YFSETQ. V dropped 4 bases and J dropped 4; count of bases not matched to a gene: 5. The CDR3 covers 15 residues. The CDR3 bases are TGCGCCAGCAGCCAGGGACTAGCGGGAACGTACGAGCAGTACTTC. Translation gives CASSQGLAGTYEQYF.

This rearrangement joins TRBV5-1 to TRBJ1-3; D gene ambiguous. Trimming removed 2 bases from V and 3 bases from J, with 6 bases in between. The CDR3 contains 13 residues. CDR1 and CDR2 (germline): SGHRS, YFSETQ. The DNA for the CDR3 is TGCGCCAGCAGCTTCGACCTTGGAAACACCATATATTTT. Translation: CASSFDLGNTIYF.

The J gene is TRBJ2-6, the V gene TRBV19; D remains unclear. The CDR3 is 18 residues long. Germline values: CDR1 LNHDA, CDR2 SQIVND (reference sequence). With 6 bases removed from V and 0 bases from J, the gap between germline ends came to 18 bases. CDR3 amino acids: CASRPGRLLSSGANVLTF. The CDR3 bases are TGTGCCAGTAGGCCCGGTCGGCTCTTAAGCTCTGGGGCCAACGTCCTGACTTTC.

V is TRBV24-1 and J is TRBJ2-3; 9 bases fit TRBD2. Trimming took 4 bases from V and 2 from J; bases not matched to a gene: 6. CDR1 and CDR2 (germline): KGHDR, SFDVKD. There are 16 residues in the CDR3. CDR3 in amino acids: CATSDFLAGDTDTQYF. CDR3 nucleotide sequence: TGTGCCACCAGTGACTTCTTAGCGGGAGACACAGATACGCAGTATTTT.

The J gene is TRBJ2-5, the V gene TRBV7-2; D gene unclear. Germline CDR1 is SGHTA and CDR2 is FQGNSA. The CDR3 spans 14 residues. V shed 7 bases and J shed 4 bases, with 16 bases lying between them. The DNA of the CDR3 is TGTGCCAGCACCTCCCACCCTGATGGAGAGACCCAGTACTTC. Its translation: CASTSHPDGETQYF.

This clonotype was picked up a small number of times. Mismatch with germline at one junction end may stem from a read error. The chain combines TRBV7-7 with TRBJ2-2, with D perhaps TRBD2 (6 bases). In germline, CDR1 is SSHAT, CDR2 FNYEAQ (reference sequence). This CDR3 is built from 14 residues. The CDR3 loop is CASSLFGGPGELFF. CDR3 nucleotide sequence: TGTGCTAGCAGCTTATTTGGAGGGCCCGGGGAGCTGTTTTTT. Full variable domain (outside the CDR3, taken from reference TRBV7-7 and TRBJ2-2): GAGVSQSPRYKVTKRGQDVTLRCDPISSHATLYWYQQALGQGPEFLTYFNYEAQPDKSGLPSDRFSAERPEGSISTLTIQRTEQRDSAMYRCASSLFGGPGELFFGEGSRLTVL.

CDR3 bases: TGTGCCAGCAGTTACGGAGCCCTCTACGAGCAGTACGTC. Translated: CASSYGALYEQYV. The chain has TRBV6-2 or TRBV6-3 and TRBJ2-7, with no clear D. CDR1 is MNHEY, CDR2 SVGEGT, per germline. CDR3 length: 13 residues. Deletions cut 2 bases from V and 3 bases from J, with 8 bases between.

The rearrangement uses TRBV5-1 and TRBJ2-5; the match to TRBD2 covers 11 bases. CDR3 length equals 16 residues. The J segment lost 4 bases and the V segment lost 0 bases, leaving 5 bases of the junction unmatched. Germline V gene sequence: CDR1 SGHRS, CDR2 YFSETQ. The CDR3 DNA is TGCGCCAGCAGCTTGGCACCTCTAGCGGGAGGAGAGACCCAGTACTTC. Its translation is CASSLAPLAGGETQYF.

This clonotype was seen more than once but under ten times. This sequence joins TRBV20-1 and TRBJ2-3; the match to TRBD2 covers 15 bases. V was clipped by 5 bases and J by 3 bases; unmatched bases: 6. CDR3 length: 16 amino acids. Per the germline V gene, CDR1 is DFQATT and CDR2 is SNEGSKA (reference sequence). The CDR3 reads CSARTSGRALTDTQYF. The CDR3 region has the DNA TGCAGTGCTCGGACTAGCGGGAGGGCCCTGACAGATACGCAGTATTTT.

The chain employs TRBV12-3 or TRBV12-4 and TRBJ1-5; D is uncertain. The V end lost 8 bases, the J end lost 1 base, and 9 bases lay between the germline ends. The length of the CDR3 is 13 residues. The CDR3 protein is CASQGESNQPQHF. The CDR3 DNA is TGTGCCAGCCAAGGAGAAAGCAATCAGCCCCAGCATTTT.

The V and J genes are TRBV6-5 and TRBJ1-1, with 8 bases identical to TRBD1. V trimming: 0 bases; J trimming: 4 bases; junction bases outside the gene matches: 1. Looked up from germline, CDR1 is MNHEY and CDR2 is SVGAGI. The CDR3 covers 14 residues. This CDR3 is CASSYSTGATEAFF. In nucleotides, the CDR3 is TGTGCCAGCAGTTACTCGACAGGGGCCACTGAAGCTTTCTTT.

The chain couples TRBV3-1 to TRBJ2-3, with D possibly being TRBD2 (5 bases). The germline gives CDR1 LGHDT, CDR2 YNNKEL (reference sequence). This CDR3 contains 14 residues. Between the trimmed V and J ends, which lost 4 bases and 6 bases, there was a span of 14 bases. The CDR3 reads CASSPLSGMDTQYF. The CDR3 nucleotides read TGTGCCAGCAGCCCCCTATCGGGGATGGATACGCAGTATTTT.

This clonotype came up a few times. This sequence joins TRBV12-3 or TRBV12-4 and TRBJ1-6; tentative D call: TRBD1 (6 bases). V gave up 4 bases and J gave up 5 bases, with 15 bases separating them. This CDR3 comprises 16 residues. CDR3 sequence: CASSSLRDTNNSPLHF. The CDR3 DNA sequence: TGTGCCAGCAGTTCACTCCGGGACACTAATAATTCACCCCTCCACTTT.

V usage is TRBV2 and J usage is TRBJ2-7, with 7 bases fitting TRBD2. V lost 8 bases, J lost 4 bases, and 14 bases stayed unmatched. The CDR3 runs 15 residues. CDR1 is SNHLY and CDR2 is FYNNEI in the germline V gene. The CDR3 DNA is TGTGCCAGCTTTGCCCCAGAGCGGGACGGGTACGAGCAGTACTTC. It encodes CASFAPERDGYEQYF.

The genes are TRBV12-3 or TRBV12-4 and TRBJ2-7; D unresolved. The CDR3 runs to 14 residues. The germline V and J ends were trimmed by 7 bases and 2 bases, with 15 bases remaining between them. The CDR3 sequence is CASIGSNRPYEQYF. DNA of the CDR3: TGTGCCAGCATCGGGTCCAACCGTCCCTACGAGCAGTACTTC.

This clonotype turned up a few times. The chain couples TRBV20-1 to TRBJ2-3; 8 positions match TRBD2. Losses at the gene ends were 4 bases for V and 0 bases for J; bases not matched to a gene: 3. The CDR3 covers 14 residues. Germline V lookup: CDR1 DFQATT, CDR2 SNEGSKA (reference sequence). The CDR3: CSAIAGWSTDTQYF. The CDR3 region has the DNA TGCAGTGCTATAGCGGGGTGGAGCACAGATACGCAGTATTTT.

The chain couples TRBV6-1 to TRBJ2-7; D not certain. The CDR3 is made up of 10 amino acids. The germline V gene encodes CDR1 MNHNS and CDR2 SASEGT. V lost 10 bases and J lost 10, with 14 bases in between. The DNA of the CDR3 is TGTGCCACCTCCTCCCCGTCACAGTACGTC. Translated, it gives CATSSPSQYV.